The present TCR beta chain was sequenced within a study of blood T cell repertoires in COVID-19. Some clones are missing from TCRdb's copy, which holds only in-frame ones; the method was immunoSEQ multiplex PCR. The profile shows a few hundred thousand clones, 70% to 90% of them singletons. The CDR3 extends over 13 amino acids. Deletions cut 3 bases from V and 3 bases from J, with 9 bases between. CDR1 is LNHDA, CDR2 SQIVND, per germline (reference sequence). This TCR was recovered from a woman between 25 and 40 years old with COVID-19, enrolled during active disease. Sequencing was done on a sample of peripheral blood. V and J are TRBV19 and TRBJ2-7, with a tentative D call TRBD1 (5 bases). The chain's CDR3 is CASSIAGLYEQYF. CDR3 DNA: TGTGCCAGTAGTATCGCAGGGCTCTACGAGCAGTACTTC. The full variable domain, rest sourced from reference TRBV19 and TRBJ2-7, is DGGITQSPKYLFRKEGQNVTLSCEQNLNHDAMYWYRQDPGQGLRLIYYSQIVNDFQKGDIAEGYSVSREKKESFPLTVTSAQKNPTAFYLCASSIAGLYEQYFGPGTRLTVT.